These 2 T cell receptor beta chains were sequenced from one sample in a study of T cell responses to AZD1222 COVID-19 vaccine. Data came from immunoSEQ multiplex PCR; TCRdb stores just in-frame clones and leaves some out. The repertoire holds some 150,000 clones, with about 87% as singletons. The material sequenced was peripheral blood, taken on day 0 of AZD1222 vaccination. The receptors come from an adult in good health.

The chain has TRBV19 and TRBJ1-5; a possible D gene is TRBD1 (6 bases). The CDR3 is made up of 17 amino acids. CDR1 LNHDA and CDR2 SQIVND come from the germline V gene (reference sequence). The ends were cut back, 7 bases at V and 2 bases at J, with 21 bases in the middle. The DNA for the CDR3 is TGTGCCAGTAAAAAGGCCCAAGACAGGTCGGGCAATCAGCCCCAGCATTTT. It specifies CASKKAQDRSGNQPQHF.

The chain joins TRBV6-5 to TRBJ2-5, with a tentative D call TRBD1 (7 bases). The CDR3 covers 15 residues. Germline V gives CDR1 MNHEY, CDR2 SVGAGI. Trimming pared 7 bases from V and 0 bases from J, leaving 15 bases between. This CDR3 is CASTEGQTYQETQYF. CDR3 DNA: TGTGCCAGCACGGAGGGACAGACGTACCAAGAGACCCAGTACTTC.